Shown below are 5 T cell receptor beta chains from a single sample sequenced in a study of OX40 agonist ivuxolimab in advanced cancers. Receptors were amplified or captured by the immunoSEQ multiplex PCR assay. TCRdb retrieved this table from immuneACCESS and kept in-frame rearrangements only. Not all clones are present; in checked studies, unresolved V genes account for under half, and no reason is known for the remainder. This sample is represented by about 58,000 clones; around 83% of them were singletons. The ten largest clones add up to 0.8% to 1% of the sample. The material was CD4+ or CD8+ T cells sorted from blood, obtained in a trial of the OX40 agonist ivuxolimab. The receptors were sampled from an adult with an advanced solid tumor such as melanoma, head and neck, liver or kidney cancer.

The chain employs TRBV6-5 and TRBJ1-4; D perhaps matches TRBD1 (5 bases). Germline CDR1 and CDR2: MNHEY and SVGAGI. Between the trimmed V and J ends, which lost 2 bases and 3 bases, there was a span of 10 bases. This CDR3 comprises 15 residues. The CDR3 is CASSYRGVSNEKLFF. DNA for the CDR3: TGTGCCAGCAGTTACCGGGGGGTATCTAATGAAAAACTGTTTTTT.

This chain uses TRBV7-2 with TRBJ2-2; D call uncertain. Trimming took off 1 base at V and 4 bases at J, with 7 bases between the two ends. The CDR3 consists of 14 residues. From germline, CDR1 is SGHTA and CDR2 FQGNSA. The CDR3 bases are TGTGCCAGCAGCTTAGACGCCCGCACCGGGGAGCTGTTTTTT. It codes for CASSLDARTGELFF.

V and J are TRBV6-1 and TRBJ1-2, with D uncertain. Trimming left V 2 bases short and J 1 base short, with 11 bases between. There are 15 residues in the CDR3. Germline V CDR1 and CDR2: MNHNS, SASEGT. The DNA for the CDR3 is TGTGCCAGCAGTGAACACGGGAAGAGTAACTATGGCTACACCTTC. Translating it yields CASSEHGKSNYGYTF.

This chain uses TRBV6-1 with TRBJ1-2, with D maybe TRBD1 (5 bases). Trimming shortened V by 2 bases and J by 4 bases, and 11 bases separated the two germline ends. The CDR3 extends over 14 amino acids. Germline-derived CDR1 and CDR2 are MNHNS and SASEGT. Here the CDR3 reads CASSERVGTYGYTF. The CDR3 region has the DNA TGTGCCAGCAGTGAAAGGGTAGGGACCTATGGCTACACCTTC.

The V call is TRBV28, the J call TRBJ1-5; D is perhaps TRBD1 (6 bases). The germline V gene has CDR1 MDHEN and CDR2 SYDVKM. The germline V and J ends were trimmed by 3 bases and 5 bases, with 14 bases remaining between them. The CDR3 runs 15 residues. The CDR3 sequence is CASSFPGTRYQPQHF. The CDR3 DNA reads TGTGCCAGCAGTTTCCCCGGGACACGCTATCAGCCCCAGCATTTT.